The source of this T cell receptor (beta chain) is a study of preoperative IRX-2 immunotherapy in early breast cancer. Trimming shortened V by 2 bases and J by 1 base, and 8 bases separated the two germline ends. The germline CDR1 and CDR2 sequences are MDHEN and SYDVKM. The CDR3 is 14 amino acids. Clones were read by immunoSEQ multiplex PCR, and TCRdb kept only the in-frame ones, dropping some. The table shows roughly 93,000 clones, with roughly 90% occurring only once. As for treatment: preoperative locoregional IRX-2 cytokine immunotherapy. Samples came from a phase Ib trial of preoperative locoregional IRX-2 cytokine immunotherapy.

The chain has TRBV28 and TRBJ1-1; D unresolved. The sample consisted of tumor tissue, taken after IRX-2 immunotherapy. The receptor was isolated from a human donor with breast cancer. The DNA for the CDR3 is TGTGCCAGCAGTTTAATTAAGGGGAACACTGAAGCTTTCTTT. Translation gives CASSLIKGNTEAFF.